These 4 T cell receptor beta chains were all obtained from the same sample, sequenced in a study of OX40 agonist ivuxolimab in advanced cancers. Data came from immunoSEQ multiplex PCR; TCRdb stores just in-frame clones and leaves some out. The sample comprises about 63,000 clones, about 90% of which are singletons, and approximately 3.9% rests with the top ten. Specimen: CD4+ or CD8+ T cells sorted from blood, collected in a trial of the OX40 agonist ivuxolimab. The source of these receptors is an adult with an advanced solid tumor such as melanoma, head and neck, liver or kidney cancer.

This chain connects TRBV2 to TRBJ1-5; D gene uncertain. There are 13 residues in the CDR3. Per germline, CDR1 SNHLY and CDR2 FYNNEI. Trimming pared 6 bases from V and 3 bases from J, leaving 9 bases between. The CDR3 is CASRVTANQPQHF. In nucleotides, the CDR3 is TGTGCCAGCAGGGTGACCGCCAATCAGCCCCAGCATTTT.

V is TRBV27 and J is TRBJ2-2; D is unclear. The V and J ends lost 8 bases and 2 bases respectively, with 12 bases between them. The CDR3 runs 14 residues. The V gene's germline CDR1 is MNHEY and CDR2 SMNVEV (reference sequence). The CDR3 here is CASATTVNTGELFF. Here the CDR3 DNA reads TGTGCCAGCGCAACTACCGTCAACACCGGGGAGCTGTTTTTT.

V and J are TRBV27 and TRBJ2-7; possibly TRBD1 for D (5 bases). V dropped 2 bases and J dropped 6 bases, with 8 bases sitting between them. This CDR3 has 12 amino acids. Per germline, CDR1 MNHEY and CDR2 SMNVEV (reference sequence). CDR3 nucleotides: TGTGCCAGCAGTTTAAGGGGTGGCGAGCAGTACTTC. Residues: CASSLRGGEQYF.

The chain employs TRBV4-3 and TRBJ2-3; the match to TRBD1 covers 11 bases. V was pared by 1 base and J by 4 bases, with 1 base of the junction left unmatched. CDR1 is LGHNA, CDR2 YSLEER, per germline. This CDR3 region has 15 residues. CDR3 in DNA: TGCGCCAGCAGCCAAGGGACAGGGGGCCCAGATACGCAGTATTTT. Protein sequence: CASSQGTGGPDTQYF.